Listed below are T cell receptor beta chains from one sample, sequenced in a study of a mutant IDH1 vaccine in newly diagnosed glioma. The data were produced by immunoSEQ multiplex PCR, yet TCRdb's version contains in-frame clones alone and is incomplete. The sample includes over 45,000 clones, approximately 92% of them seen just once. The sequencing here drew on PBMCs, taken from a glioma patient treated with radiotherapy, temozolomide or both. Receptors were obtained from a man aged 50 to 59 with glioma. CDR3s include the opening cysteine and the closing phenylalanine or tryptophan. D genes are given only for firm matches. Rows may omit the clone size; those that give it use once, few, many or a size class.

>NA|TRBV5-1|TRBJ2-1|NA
CASSLGTAYNEQFF
TGCGCCAGCAGCTTGGGGACAGCTTACAATGAGCAGTTCTTC
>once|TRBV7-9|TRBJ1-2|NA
CASSPYGYTF
TGTGCCAGCAGCCCTTATGGCTACACCTTC
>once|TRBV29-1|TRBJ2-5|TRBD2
CSVTSGEETQYF
TGCAGCGTTACTAGCGGGGAGGAGACCCAGTACTTC
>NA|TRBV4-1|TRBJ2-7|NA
CASSQYRSNEQYF
TGCGCCAGCAGCCAATACAGGTCCAACGAGCAGTACTTC
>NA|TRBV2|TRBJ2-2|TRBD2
CASSVDASGTGELFF
TGTGCCAGCAGTGTTGACGCTAGCGGCACCGGGGAGCTGTTTTTT
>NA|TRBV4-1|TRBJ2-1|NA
CASSQVVAIDQFF
TGCGCCAGCAGCCAAGTCGTGGCGATTGATCAGTTCTTC
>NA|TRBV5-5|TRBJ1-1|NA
CASSFGSEVYRTEAFF
TGTGCCAGCAGCTTTGGGTCAGAGGTTTACCGCACTGAAGCTTTCTTT
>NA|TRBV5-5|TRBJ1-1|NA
CASSYIPGTENTEAFF
TGTGCCAGCAGCTATATACCCGGGACTGAAAACACTGAAGCTTTCTTT
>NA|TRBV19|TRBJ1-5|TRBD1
CASTTGQVKNQPQHF
TGTGCCAGTACCACTGGACAGGTAAAAAATCAGCCCCAGCATTTT
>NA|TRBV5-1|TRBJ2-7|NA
CASSPEGYEQYF
TGCGCCAGCAGCCCGGAGGGGTACGAGCAGTACTTC
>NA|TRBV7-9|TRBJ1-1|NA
CASSSLRSRTEAFF
TGTGCCAGCAGCTCACTCCGATCCAGGACTGAAGCTTTCTTT
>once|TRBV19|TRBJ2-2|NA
CASSIESNTGELFF
TGTGCCAGTAGTATTGAGTCCAACACCGGGGAGCTGTTTTTT
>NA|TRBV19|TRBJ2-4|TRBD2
CASSLAGGRFDKNIQYF
TGTGCCAGTAGCCTAGCGGGAGGGAGGTTCGACAAAAACATTCAGTACTTC
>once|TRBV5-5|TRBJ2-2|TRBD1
CASSSGTGNTGELFF
TGTGCCAGCAGCTCCGGGACAGGAAACACCGGGGAGCTGTTTTTT
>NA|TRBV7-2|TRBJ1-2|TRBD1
CASSTDRGLFGYTF
TGTGCCAGCAGCACCGACAGGGGGCTCTTTGGCTACACCTTC
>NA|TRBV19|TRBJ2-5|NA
CASLPVHRRGFETQYF
TGTGCCAGTCTCCCCGTTCATCGGCGAGGTTTCGAGACCCAGTACTTC
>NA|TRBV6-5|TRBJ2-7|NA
CASSSTYEQYF
TGTGCCAGCAGCTCCACCTACGAGCAGTACTTC
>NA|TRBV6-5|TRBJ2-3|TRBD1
CASSKQGKHTDTQYF
TGTGCCAGCAGTAAACAGGGGAAGCACACAGATACGCAGTATTTT
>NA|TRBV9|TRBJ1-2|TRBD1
CASSGGTGPGLYGYTF
TGTGCCAGCAGCGGAGGGACAGGGCCGGGACTCTATGGCTACACCTTC
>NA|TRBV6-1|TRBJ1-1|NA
CASSAVQGGSTEAFF
TGTGCCAGCAGCGCGGTACAGGGTGGTAGCACTGAAGCTTTCTTT
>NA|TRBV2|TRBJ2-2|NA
CASGPGSGTGELFF
TGTGCCAGTGGGCCAGGGTCGGGCACCGGGGAGCTGTTTTTT
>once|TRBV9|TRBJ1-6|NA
CASSVETGPYNSPLHF
TGTGCCAGCAGCGTGGAGACAGGACCATATAATTCACCCCTCCACTTT
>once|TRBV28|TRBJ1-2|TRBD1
CASSAFGTGYGYTF
TGTGCCAGCAGTGCTTTCGGGACAGGCTATGGCTACACCTTC
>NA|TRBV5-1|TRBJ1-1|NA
CASSLVANEAFF
TGCGCCAGCAGCTTGGTTGCCAATGAAGCTTTCTTT
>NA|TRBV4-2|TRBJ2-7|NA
CASSPAFGAYEQYF
TGTGCCAGCAGCCCGGCCTTCGGGGCCTACGAGCAGTACTTC
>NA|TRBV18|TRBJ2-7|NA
CASSPPSGGLAYEQYF
TGTGCCAGCTCACCTCCGTCCGGGGGCTTGGCCTACGAGCAGTACTTC
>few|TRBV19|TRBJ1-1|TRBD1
CASSIGQGELSTEAFF
TGTGCCAGTAGTATCGGACAGGGGGAGTTGAGCACTGAAGCTTTCTTT
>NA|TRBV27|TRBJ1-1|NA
CASSSNSVHTEAFF
TGTGCCAGCAGCTCAAATTCGGTGCACACTGAAGCTTTCTTT
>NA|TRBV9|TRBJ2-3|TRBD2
CASSTLAGTGTDTQYF
TGTGCCAGCAGCACACTAGCGGGAACAGGCACAGATACGCAGTATTTT
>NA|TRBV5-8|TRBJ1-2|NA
CASSRRGAISYGYTF
TGTGCCAGCAGCCGTAGAGGAGCCATCTCCTATGGCTACACCTTC
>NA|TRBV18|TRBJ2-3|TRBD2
CASSPSGASPDTQYF
TGTGCCAGCTCCCCCAGCGGGGCCAGCCCAGATACGCAGTATTTT
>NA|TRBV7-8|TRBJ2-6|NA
CASSLYWGAPTGANVLTF
TGTGCCAGCAGCTTGTACTGGGGGGCACCTACTGGGGCCAACGTCCTGACTTTC
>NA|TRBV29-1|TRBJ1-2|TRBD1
CSVEDRQGSYGYTF
TGCAGCGTTGAAGATCGACAGGGAAGCTATGGCTACACCTTC
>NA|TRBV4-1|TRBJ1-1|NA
CASSPDRSNTEAFF
TGCGCCAGCAGCCCAGACAGGTCGAACACTGAAGCTTTCTTT
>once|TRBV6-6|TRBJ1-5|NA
CASSFGAGQPQHF
NA
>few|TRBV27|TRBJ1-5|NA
CASSLITGLNQPQHF
TGTGCCAGCAGTTTAATTACGGGACTCAATCAGCCCCAGCATTTT
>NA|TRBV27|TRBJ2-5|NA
CASSFRGAYETQYF
TGTGCCAGCAGTTTCCGGGGGGCCTATGAGACCCAGTACTTC
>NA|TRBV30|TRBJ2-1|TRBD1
CAWSVPGQGSGQFF
TGTGCCTGGAGCGTCCCGGGACAGGGTTCGGGGCAGTTCTTC
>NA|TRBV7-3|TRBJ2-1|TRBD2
CASSVTGTSGYNEQFF
TGTGCCAGCAGCGTTACCGGGACTAGCGGATACAATGAGCAGTTCTTC
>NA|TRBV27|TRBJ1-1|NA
CASSSELIGGTEAFF
TGTGCCAGCAGTTCCGAGCTAATCGGGGGCACTGAAGCTTTCTTT
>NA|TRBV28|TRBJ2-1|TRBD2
CASSLLGLAINEQFF
TGTGCCAGCAGTTTATTGGGACTAGCTATTAATGAGCAGTTCTTC
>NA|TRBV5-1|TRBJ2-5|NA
CASSLQSRGEETQYF
TGCGCCAGCAGCTTGCAGTCCAGGGGCGAAGAGACCCAGTACTTC
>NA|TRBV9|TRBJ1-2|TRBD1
CASSVALDRASANYGYTF
TGTGCCAGCAGCGTAGCTCTGGACAGGGCCTCAGCTAACTATGGCTACACCTTC
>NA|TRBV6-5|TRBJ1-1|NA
CASRFRNPNTEAFF
TGTGCCAGCAGATTCAGGAACCCGAACACTGAAGCTTTCTTT
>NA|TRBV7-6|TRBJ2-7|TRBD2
CASSASGGPTGEQYF
TGTGCCAGCAGCGCTAGCGGGGGGCCGACGGGGGAGCAGTACTTC
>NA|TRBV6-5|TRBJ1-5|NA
CATQQNSNQPQHF
TGTGCCACGCAGCAAAATAGCAATCAGCCCCAGCATTTT
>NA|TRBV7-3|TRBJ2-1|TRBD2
CASSAGGGGWNEQFF
TGTGCCAGCAGCGCAGGCGGCGGGGGGTGGAATGAGCAGTTCTTC
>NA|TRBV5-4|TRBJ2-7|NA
CASSPRWGSYEQYF
TGTGCCAGCAGCCCTCGGTGGGGTAGCTACGAGCAGTACTTC
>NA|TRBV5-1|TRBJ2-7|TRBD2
CASSWGLAAYEQYF
TGCGCCAGCAGCTGGGGACTAGCGGCCTACGAGCAGTACTTC
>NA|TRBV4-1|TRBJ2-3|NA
CASSSGASFTDTQYF
TGCGCCAGCAGCTCCGGGGCGTCTTTCACAGATACGCAGTATTTT
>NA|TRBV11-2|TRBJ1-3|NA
CASSYSSFSGNTIYF
TGTGCCAGCAGCTATAGTAGTTTCTCTGGAAACACCATATATTTT
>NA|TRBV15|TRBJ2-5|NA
CATSRGPETQYF
TGTGCCACCAGCAGAGGGCCAGAGACCCAGTACTTC
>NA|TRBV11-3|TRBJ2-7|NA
CASSLESGREQYF
TGTGCCAGCAGCTTAGAGTCTGGCCGCGAGCAGTACTTC